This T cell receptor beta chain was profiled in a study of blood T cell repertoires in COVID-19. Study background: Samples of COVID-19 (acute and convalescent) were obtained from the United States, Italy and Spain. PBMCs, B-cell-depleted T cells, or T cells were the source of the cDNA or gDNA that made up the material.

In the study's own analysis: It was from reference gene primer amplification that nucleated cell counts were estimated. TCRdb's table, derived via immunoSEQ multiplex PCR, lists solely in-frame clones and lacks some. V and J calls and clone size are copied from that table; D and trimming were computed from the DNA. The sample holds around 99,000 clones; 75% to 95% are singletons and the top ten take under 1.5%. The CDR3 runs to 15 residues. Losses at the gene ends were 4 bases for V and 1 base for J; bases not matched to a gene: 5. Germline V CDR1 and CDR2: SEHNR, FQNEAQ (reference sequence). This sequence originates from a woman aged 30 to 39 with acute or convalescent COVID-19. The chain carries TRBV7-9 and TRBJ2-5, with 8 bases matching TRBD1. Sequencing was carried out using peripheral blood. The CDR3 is CASSYPTGVQETQYF. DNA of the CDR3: TGTGCCAGCAGCTACCCGACAGGGGTCCAAGAGACCCAGTACTTC.